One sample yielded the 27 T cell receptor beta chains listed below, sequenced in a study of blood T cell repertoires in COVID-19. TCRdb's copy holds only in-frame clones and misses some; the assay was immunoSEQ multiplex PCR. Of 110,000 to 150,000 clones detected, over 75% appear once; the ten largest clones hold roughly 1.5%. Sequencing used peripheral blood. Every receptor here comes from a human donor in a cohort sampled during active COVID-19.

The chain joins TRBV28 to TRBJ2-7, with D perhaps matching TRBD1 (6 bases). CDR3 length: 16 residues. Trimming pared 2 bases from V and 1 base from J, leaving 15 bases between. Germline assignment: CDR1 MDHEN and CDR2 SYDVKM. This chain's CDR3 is CASSLGIRGQSYEQYF. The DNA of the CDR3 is TGTGCCAGCAGTTTAGGCATTCGCGGACAGTCCTACGAGCAGTACTTC.

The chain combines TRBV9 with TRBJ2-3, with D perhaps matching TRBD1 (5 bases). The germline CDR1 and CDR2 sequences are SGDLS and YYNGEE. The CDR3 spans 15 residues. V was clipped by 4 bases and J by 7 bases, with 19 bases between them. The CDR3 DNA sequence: TGTGCCAGCAGCACGGGCCCCCAGGGCACCCATACGCAGTATTTT. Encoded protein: CASSTGPQGTHTQYF.

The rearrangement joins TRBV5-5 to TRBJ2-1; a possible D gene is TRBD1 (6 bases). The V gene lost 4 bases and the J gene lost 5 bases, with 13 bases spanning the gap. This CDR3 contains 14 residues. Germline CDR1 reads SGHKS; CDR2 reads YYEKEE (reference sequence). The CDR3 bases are TGTGCCAGCAGCCCTTTCGGACAGAACAATGAGCAGTTCTTC. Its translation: CASSPFGQNNEQFF.

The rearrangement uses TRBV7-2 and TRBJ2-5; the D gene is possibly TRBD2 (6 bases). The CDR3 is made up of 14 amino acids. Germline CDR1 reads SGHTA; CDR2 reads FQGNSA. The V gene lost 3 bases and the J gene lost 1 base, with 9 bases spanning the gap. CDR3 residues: CASSLSGSQETQYF. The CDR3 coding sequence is TGTGCCAGCAGCTTGAGCGGGTCCCAAGAGACCCAGTACTTC.

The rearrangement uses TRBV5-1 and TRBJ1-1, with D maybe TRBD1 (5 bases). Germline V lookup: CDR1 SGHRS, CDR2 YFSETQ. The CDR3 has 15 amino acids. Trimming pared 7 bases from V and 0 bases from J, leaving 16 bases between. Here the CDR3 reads CASLPDSSVNTEAFF. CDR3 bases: TGCGCCAGCCTCCCCGACAGCTCAGTGAACACTGAAGCTTTCTTT.

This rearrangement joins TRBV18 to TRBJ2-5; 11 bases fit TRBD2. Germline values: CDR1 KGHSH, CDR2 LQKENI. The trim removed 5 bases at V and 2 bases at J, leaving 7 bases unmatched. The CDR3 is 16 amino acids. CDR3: CASSARLAGQQETQYF. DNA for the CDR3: TGTGCCAGCTCAGCGAGACTAGCGGGACAACAAGAGACCCAGTACTTC.

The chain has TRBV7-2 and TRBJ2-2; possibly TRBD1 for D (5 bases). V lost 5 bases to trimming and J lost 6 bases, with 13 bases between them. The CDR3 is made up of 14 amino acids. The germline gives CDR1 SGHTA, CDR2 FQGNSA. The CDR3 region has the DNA TGTGCCAGCAGCGCACAGGTCTCACCCGGGGAGCTGTTTTTT. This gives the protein CASSAQVSPGELFF.

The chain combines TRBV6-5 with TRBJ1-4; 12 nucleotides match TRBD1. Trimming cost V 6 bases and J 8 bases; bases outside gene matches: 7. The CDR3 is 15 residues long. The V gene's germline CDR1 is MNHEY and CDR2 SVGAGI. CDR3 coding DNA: TGTGCCAGCAGGACCGGGACAGGGGGCAGGGAAAAACTGTTTTTT. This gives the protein CASRTGTGGREKLFF.

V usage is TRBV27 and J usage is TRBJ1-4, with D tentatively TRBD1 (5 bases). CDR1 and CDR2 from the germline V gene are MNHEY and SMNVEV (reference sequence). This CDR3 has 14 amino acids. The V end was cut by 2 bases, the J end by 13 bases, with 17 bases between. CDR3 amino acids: CASSLGQATGGLFF. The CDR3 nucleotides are TGTGCCAGCAGTTTAGGGCAGGCCACGGGGGGACTGTTTTTT. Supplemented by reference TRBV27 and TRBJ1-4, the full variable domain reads EAQVTQNPRYLITVTGKKLTVTCSQNMNHEYMSWYRQDPGLGLRQIYYSMNVEVTDKGDVPEGYKVSRKEKRNFPLILESPSPNQTSLYFCASSLGQATGGLFFGSGTQLSVL.

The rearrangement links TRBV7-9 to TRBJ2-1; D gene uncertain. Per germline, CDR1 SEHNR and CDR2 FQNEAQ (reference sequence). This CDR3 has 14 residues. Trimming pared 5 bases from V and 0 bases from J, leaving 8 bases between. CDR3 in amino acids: CASSVLSSYNEQFF. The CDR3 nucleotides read TGTGCCAGCAGCGTCCTAAGCTCCTACAATGAGCAGTTCTTC.

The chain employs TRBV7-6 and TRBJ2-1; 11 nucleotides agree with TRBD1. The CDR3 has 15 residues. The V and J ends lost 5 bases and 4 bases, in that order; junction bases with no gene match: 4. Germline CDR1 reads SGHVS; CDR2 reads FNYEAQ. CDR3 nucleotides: TGTGCCAGCAGCACCGGGACAGGGGGTTACAATGAGCAGTTCTTC. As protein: CASSTGTGGYNEQFF.

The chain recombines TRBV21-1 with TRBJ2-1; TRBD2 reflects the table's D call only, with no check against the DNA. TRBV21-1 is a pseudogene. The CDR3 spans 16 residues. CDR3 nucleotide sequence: TGTGCCAGCAGCAGGAGACGACTCCTACACTACAATGAGCAGTTCTTC. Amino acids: CASSRRRLLHYNEQFF.

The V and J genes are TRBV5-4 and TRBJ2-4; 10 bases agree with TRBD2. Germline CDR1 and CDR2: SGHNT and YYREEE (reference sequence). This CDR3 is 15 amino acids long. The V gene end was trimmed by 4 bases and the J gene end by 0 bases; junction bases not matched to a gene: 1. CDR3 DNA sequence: TGTGCCAGCAGCCTAGCGGGGGTAGCCAAAAACATTCAGTACTTC. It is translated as CASSLAGVAKNIQYF. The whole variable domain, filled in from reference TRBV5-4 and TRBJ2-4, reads ETGVTQSPTHLIKTRGQQVTLRCSSQSGHNTVSWYQQALGQGPQFIFQYYREEENGRGNFPPRFSGLQFPNYSSELNVNALELDDSALYLCASSLAGVAKNIQYFGAGTRLSVL.

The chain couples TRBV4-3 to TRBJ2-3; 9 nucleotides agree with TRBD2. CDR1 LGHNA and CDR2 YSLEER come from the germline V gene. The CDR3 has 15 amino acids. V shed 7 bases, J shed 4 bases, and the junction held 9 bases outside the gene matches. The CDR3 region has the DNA TGCGCCAGCAACCCTGGAGCGGGGGGCTCAGATACGCAGTATTTT. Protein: CASNPGAGGSDTQYF.

This chain's CDR3 is CASSRLQRELDTQYF. The CDR3 DNA reads as TGTGCCAGCAGCCGCCTACAGCGGGAGCTAGATACGCAGTATTTT. The rearrangement joins TRBV3-1 (or the pseudogene TRBV3-2) to TRBJ2-3; 8 positions match TRBD2. Germline V gene sequence: CDR1 LGHDT, CDR2 YNNKEL (reference sequence). J gave up 5 bases and V 4 bases, and 8 bases lay outside the gene matches. The CDR3 is made up of 15 amino acids.

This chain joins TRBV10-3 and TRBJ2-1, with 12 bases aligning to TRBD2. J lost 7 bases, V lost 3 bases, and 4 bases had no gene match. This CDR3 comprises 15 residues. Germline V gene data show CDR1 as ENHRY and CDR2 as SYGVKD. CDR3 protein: CAISDWTSGKNEQFF. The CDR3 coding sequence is TGTGCCATCAGTGATTGGACTAGCGGGAAGAATGAGCAGTTCTTC.

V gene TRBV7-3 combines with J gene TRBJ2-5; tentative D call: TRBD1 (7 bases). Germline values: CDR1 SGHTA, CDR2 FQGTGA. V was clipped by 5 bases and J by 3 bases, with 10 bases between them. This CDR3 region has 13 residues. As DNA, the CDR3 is TGTGCCAGCAGCCGCGGGACAGAAGAGACCCAGTACTTC. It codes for CASSRGTEETQYF.

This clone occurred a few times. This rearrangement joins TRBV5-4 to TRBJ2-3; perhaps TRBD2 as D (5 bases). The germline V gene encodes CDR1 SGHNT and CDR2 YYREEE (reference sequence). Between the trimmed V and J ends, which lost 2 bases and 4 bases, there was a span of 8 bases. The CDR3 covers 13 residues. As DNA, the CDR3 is TGTGCCAGCAGCTTACTAGATGCAGATACGCAGTATTTT. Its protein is CASSLLDADTQYF.

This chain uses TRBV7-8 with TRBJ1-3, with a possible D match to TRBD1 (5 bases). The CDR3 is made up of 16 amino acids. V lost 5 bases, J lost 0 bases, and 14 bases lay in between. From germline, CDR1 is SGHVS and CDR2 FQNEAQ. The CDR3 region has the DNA TGTGCCAGCAGCGGATACAGGACCTCCTCTGGAAACACCATATATTTT. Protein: CASSGYRTSSGNTIYF.

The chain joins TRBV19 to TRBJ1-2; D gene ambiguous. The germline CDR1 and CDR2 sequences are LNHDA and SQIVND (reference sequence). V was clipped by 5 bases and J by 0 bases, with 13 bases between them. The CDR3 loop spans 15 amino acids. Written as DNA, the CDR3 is TGTGCCAGTAGTTCCGGAGGGTCGGCTAACTATGGCTACACCTTC. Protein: CASSSGGSANYGYTF.

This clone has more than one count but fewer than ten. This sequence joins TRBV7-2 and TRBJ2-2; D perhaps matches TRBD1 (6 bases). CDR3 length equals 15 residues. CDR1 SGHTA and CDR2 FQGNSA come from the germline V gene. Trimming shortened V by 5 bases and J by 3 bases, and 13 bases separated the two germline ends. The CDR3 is CASSQQGLDTGELFF. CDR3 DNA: TGTGCCAGCAGCCAACAGGGCCTTGACACCGGGGAGCTGTTTTTT. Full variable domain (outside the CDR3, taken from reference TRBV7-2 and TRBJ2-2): GAGVSQSPSNKVTEKGKDVELRCDPISGHTALYWYRQSLGQGLEFLIYFQGNSAPDKSGLPSDRFSAERTGGSVSTLTIQRTQQEDSAVYLCASSQQGLDTGELFFGEGSRLTVL.

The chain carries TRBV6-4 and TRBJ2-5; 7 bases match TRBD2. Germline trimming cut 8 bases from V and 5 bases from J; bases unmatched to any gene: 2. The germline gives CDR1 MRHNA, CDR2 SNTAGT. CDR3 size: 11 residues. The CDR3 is CASWGGETQYF. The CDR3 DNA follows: TGTGCCAGCTGGGGAGGGGAGACCCAGTACTTC.

Here the CDR3 reads CASSYLRNPGQGYEQFF. Written as DNA, the CDR3 is TGTGCCAGCAGTTACCTACGGAATCCGGGACAGGGCTATGAGCAGTTCTTC. The genes are TRBV6-2 or TRBV6-3 and TRBJ2-1, with TRBD1 matching over 9 bases. J was trimmed by 8 bases and V by 2 bases; bases with no gene match: 13. This CDR3 comprises 17 residues. Germline V gene lookup returns CDR1 MNHEY and CDR2 SVGEGT.

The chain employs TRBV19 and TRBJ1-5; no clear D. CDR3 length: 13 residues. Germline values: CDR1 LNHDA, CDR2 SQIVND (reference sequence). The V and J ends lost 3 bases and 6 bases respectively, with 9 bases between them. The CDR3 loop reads CASSIENGQPQHF. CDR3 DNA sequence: TGTGCCAGTAGTATCGAGAATGGTCAGCCCCAGCATTTT.

CDR3 DNA: TGTGCCAGCAGCCGCGGGACTAGCGGGACGGGGTGGGAAGAGACCCAGTACTTC. Translated: CASSRGTSGTGWEETQYF. The rearrangement links TRBV7-3 to TRBJ2-5; the match to TRBD2 covers 13 bases. The CDR3 totals 18 residues. The germline V gene has CDR1 SGHTA and CDR2 FQGTGA. The V segment lost 5 bases and the J segment 3 bases; nucleotides outside the gene matches: 12.

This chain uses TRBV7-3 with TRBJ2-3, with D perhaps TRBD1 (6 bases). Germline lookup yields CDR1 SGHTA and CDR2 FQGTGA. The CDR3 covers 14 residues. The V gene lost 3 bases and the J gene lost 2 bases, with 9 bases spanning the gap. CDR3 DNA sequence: TGTGCCAGCAGCTTGGACAGCCTCACAGATACGCAGTATTTT. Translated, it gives CASSLDSLTDTQYF.

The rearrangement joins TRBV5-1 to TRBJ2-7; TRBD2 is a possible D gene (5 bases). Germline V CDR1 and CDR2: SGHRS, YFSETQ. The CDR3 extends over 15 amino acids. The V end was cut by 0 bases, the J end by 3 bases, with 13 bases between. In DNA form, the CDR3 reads TGCGCCAGCAGCTTGGGTACGCGGGCAGGCTACGAGCAGTACTTC. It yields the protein CASSLGTRAGYEQYF.